The 30 T cell receptor beta chains in this list originate from one sample, sequenced in a study of cytomegalovirus exposure and HLA in healthy donors. The PCR used 60 Vbeta and 13 Jbeta primers. Profiled with immunoSEQ multiplex PCR; TCRdb holds only in-frame clones, not every one. The data hold about 190,000 clones, with 84% observed a single time. Source material: PBMCs. The receptors shown here come from a woman aged 45-65 years in good health and CMV-seropositive.

This clone showed up just once. V is TRBV30 and J is TRBJ2-5; 9 nucleotides align to TRBD2. Germline V gene sequence: CDR1 GTSNPN, CDR2 SVGIG (reference sequence). This CDR3 has 14 residues. Losses at the gene ends were 0 bases for V and 8 bases for J; bases not matched to a gene: 7. The DNA for the CDR3 is TGTGCCTGGAGTGTGGGCGGGGGGGCCCCCACCCAGTACTTC. Translated, it gives CAWSVGGGAPTQYF. Supplemented by reference TRBV30 and TRBJ2-5, the full variable domain reads SQTIHQWPATLVQPVGSPLSLECTVEGTSNPNLYWYRQAAGRGLQLLFYSVGIGQISSEVPQNLSASRPQDRQFILSSKKLLLSDSGFYLCAWSVGGGAPTQYFGPGTRLLVL.

This clone came up once. CDR3 DNA sequence: TGTGCCAGCAGTCTGGATGGTCAGGGGCCGGGTACGCAGTATTTT. Translating it yields CASSLDGQGPGTQYF. This sequence joins TRBV6-5 and TRBJ2-3; D may be TRBD1 (6 bases). Trimming removed 5 bases at V and 8 bases at J, with 20 bases between. In germline, CDR1 is MNHEY, CDR2 SVGAGI. This CDR3 has 15 residues.

V usage is TRBV2 and J usage is TRBJ1-6, with unresolved D. This CDR3 is 13 amino acids long. With 7 bases removed from V and 7 bases from J, the gap between germline ends came to 11 bases. CDR1 is SNHLY and CDR2 is FYNNEI in the germline V gene. CDR3 region: CASILTVNSPLHF. The CDR3 DNA follows: TGTGCCAGCATCTTAACAGTAAATTCACCCCTCCACTTT.

This clone was counted once. V usage is TRBV6-4 and J usage is TRBJ1-1, with a tentative D call TRBD1 (6 bases). Trimming removed 5 bases at V and 2 bases at J, with 18 bases between. From germline, CDR1 is MRHNA and CDR2 SNTAGT. The CDR3 runs to 16 residues. CDR3 region: CASSPNGGTINTEAFF. CDR3 coding DNA: TGTGCCAGCAGTCCCAACGGGGGGACAATAAACACTGAAGCTTTCTTT.

J is TRBJ1-6 and V is TRBV5-3, with D perhaps TRBD1 (5 bases). TRBV5-3 is labeled an ORF, and its function is uncertain. V shed 8 bases and J shed 6 bases, with 18 bases lying between them. The CDR3 contains 15 residues. CDR3 coding DNA: TGTGCCAGCAGCCCCGCGGGGGGGTTTAATTCACCCCTCCACTTT. Translation gives CASSPAGGFNSPLHF.

This clone was observed a handful of times. V gene TRBV7-3 combines with J gene TRBJ2-7, with 7 nucleotides matching TRBD1. J gave up 6 bases and V 5 bases, and 13 bases lay outside the gene matches. CDR1 is SGHTA, CDR2 FQGTGA, per germline. This CDR3 has 15 residues. CDR3 nucleotide sequence: TGTGCCAGCAGCCCCACCGGGACAGTCGGGCTCGAGCAGTACTTC. Its translation: CASSPTGTVGLEQYF. Full variable domain (outside the CDR3, taken from reference TRBV7-3 and TRBJ2-7): GAGVSQTPSNKVTEKGKYVELRCDPISGHTALYWYRQSLGQGPEFLIYFQGTGAADDSGLPNDRFFAVRPEGSVSTLKIQRTERGDSAVYLCASSPTGTVGLEQYFGPGTRLTVT.

The CDR3 reads CASTKTRYNEQFF. DNA of the CDR3: TGTGCCAGCACCAAAACCAGGTACAATGAGCAGTTCTTC. This chain uses TRBV6-5 with TRBJ2-1; D call uncertain. This CDR3 comprises 13 residues. Germline V gene lookup returns CDR1 MNHEY and CDR2 SVGAGI. Deletions cut 7 bases from V and 4 bases from J, with 11 bases between.

Here the CDR3 DNA reads TGTGCCAGCAGCCAAGAGCCAGGGACTGGAAACACCATATATTTT. It is translated as CASSQEPGTGNTIYF. This chain uses TRBV4-2 with TRBJ1-3; D is possibly TRBD1 (5 bases). Germline-derived CDR1 and CDR2 are LGHNA and YNFKEQ. The CDR3 extends over 15 amino acids. The V end lost 0 bases, the J end lost 2 bases, and 8 bases lay between the germline ends.

V gene TRBV11-2 combines with J gene TRBJ2-1; possibly TRBD2 for D (5 bases). Germline V gene sequence: CDR1 SGHAT, CDR2 FQNNGV. The CDR3 runs to 14 residues. V lost 7 bases and J 4 bases, leaving 14 bases between the germline ends. The CDR3 is CASKVDFIYNEQFF. The CDR3 DNA follows: TGTGCCAGCAAGGTGGACTTTATATACAATGAGCAGTTCTTC.

This clone was seen more than once but under ten times. The rearrangement links TRBV18 to TRBJ1-1, with 7 bases aligning to TRBD1. The germline V gene encodes CDR1 KGHSH and CDR2 LQKENI. The CDR3 contains 15 residues. V trimming: 4 bases; J trimming: 3 bases; junction bases outside the gene matches: 8. CDR3 bases: TGTGCCAGCTCACTCGGACAGGCTGGGGACACTGAAGCTTTCTTT. This encodes CASSLGQAGDTEAFF.

The chain couples TRBV28 to TRBJ1-2; possibly TRBD1 for D (5 bases). CDR1 and CDR2 from the germline V gene are MDHEN and SYDVKM. Deletions cut 4 bases from V and 8 bases from J, with 11 bases between. The CDR3 covers 12 residues. DNA for the CDR3: TGTGCCAGCAGTTCCCGGACAAGGGGCTACACCTTC. Amino acids: CASSSRTRGYTF.

The chain uses TRBV7-2 and TRBJ2-1; 8 bases line up with TRBD1. The CDR3 contains 17 residues. V lost 0 bases and J lost 5; bases outside the gene matches: 9. Germline V CDR1 and CDR2: SGHTA, FQGNSA. CDR3 sequence: CASSLARSQGAHNEQFF. In DNA, the CDR3 is TGTGCCAGCAGCTTAGCTAGATCGCAGGGGGCTCACAATGAGCAGTTCTTC.

The CDR3 here is CASSLGRGWDNEQFF. The CDR3 DNA is TGTGCCAGCAGCTTGGGCAGGGGGTGGGACAATGAGCAGTTCTTC. V usage is TRBV11-3 and J usage is TRBJ2-1; 7 nucleotides match TRBD1. The CDR3 covers 15 residues. Unmatched junction bases numbered 7, after V lost 3 bases and J lost 5 bases. Germline V gene data show CDR1 as SGHNT and CDR2 as YENEEA.

The V gene is TRBV10-1, the J gene TRBJ1-2, with TRBD1 matching 7 bases. This CDR3 has 13 residues. CDR1 and CDR2 (germline): WNHNN, SYGVQD (reference sequence). V was clipped by 3 bases and J by 4 bases; unmatched bases: 2. Here the CDR3 DNA reads TGCGCCAGCAGTGAAGGGACAGCCTATGGCTACACCTTC. It yields the protein CASSEGTAYGYTF.

The genes are TRBV5-4 and TRBJ1-6; perhaps TRBD1 as D (6 bases). CDR3 length equals 16 residues. Trimming removed 4 bases from V and 6 bases from J, with 17 bases in between. The V gene's germline CDR1 is SGHNT and CDR2 YYREEE (reference sequence). CDR3 amino acids: CASSQDRTASNSPLHF. The CDR3 nucleotides read TGTGCCAGCAGCCAAGATCGGACAGCAAGTAATTCACCCCTCCACTTT.

The CDR3 loop reads CASSLVVRGDYGYTF. DNA for the CDR3: TGTGCCAGCAGCTTAGTGGTTAGGGGCGACTATGGCTACACCTTC. V and J are TRBV5-5 and TRBJ1-2, with a possible D match to TRBD1 (5 bases). V was pared by 2 bases and J by 3 bases, with 14 bases between. CDR1 is SGHKS and CDR2 is YYEKEE in the germline V gene (reference sequence). This CDR3 contains 15 residues.

This chain links TRBV19 with TRBJ1-4; 7 bases fit TRBD1. The CDR3 is 15 residues long. The V segment lost 5 bases and the J segment 5 bases; nucleotides outside the gene matches: 8. The V gene's germline CDR1 is LNHDA and CDR2 SQIVND (reference sequence). CDR3 region: CASSSSGGLNEKLFF. Here the CDR3 DNA reads TGTGCCAGTAGTTCGTCAGGGGGTTTGAATGAAAAACTGTTTTTT.

V usage is TRBV4-1 and J usage is TRBJ1-1, with TRBD1 as a possible D gene (6 bases). CDR3 size: 14 residues. V lost 3 bases, J lost 3 bases, and 11 bases lay in between. Looked up from germline, CDR1 is MGHRA and CDR2 is YSYEKL. CDR3 nucleotide sequence: TGCGCCAGCAGCCAGCAGGGGAGTGACACTGAAGCTTTCTTT. Translating it yields CASSQQGSDTEAFF.

V is TRBV2 and J is TRBJ2-1; 8 nucleotides line up with TRBD1. The length of the CDR3 is 14 residues. Germline values: CDR1 SNHLY, CDR2 FYNNEI. With 7 bases clipped from V and 10 bases from J, the junction kept 12 bases outside the gene matches. CDR3 nucleotide sequence: TGTGCCAGCACGGGGACAGGCGAAATTGGCGAGCAGTTCTTC. Its translation is CASTGTGEIGEQFF. Filled out from reference TRBV2 and TRBJ2-1, the complete variable domain reads EPEVTQTPSHQVTQMGQEVILRCVPISNHLYFYWYRQILGQKVEFLVSFYNNEISEKSEIFDDQFSVERPDGSNFTLKIRSTKLEDSAMYFCASTGTGEIGEQFFGPGTRLTVL.

CDR3 bases: TGTGCCAGCAGCCCGACAGGGGGCGGTGAGCAGTTCTTC. Encoded protein: CASSPTGGGEQFF. The rearrangement links TRBV9 to TRBJ2-1; 10 bases map to TRBD1. The V and J ends lost 4 bases and 9 bases, in that order; junction bases with no gene match: 4. This CDR3 has 13 residues. Germline V gene sequence: CDR1 SGDLS, CDR2 YYNGEE. The full variable domain, completed using reference TRBV9 and TRBJ2-1, is DSGVTQTPKHLITATGQRVTLRCSPRSGDLSVYWYQQSLDQGLQFLIQYYNGEERAKGNILERFSAQQFPDLHSELNLSSLELGDSALYFCASSPTGGGEQFFGPGTRLTVL.

V gene TRBV4-1 combines with J gene TRBJ1-2, with TRBD1 matching 9 bases. CDR1 MGHRA and CDR2 YSYEKL come from the germline V gene. The CDR3 extends over 14 amino acids. V lost 4 bases, J lost 8 bases, and 8 bases stayed unmatched. CDR3 sequence (DNA): TGCGCCAGCAGCCTCACAGGGGGCCAGGACGGCTACACCTTC. It specifies CASSLTGGQDGYTF.

This clone was detected only once. The chain couples TRBV6-6 to TRBJ1-1, with D maybe TRBD1 (5 bases). The V and J ends lost 5 bases and 3 bases respectively, with 10 bases between them. The CDR3 extends over 13 amino acids. Germline CDR1 reads MNHNY; CDR2 reads SVGAGI (reference sequence). This chain's CDR3 is CASSPTVYTEAFF. In DNA form, the CDR3 reads TGTGCCAGCAGTCCGACAGTTTACACTGAAGCTTTCTTT.

This rearrangement joins TRBV6-6 to TRBJ1-6; 7 bases agree with TRBD1. The CDR3 length is 13 residues. Germline V gene sequence: CDR1 MNHNY, CDR2 SVGAGI (reference sequence). J gave up 5 bases and V 6 bases, and 1 base lay outside the gene matches. The CDR3 sequence is CASRQGDNSPLHF. DNA for the CDR3: TGTGCCAGCAGGCAGGGGGATAATTCACCCCTCCACTTT.

The rearrangement uses TRBV19 and TRBJ1-1, with 7 bases that match TRBD1. The CDR3 is made up of 14 amino acids. Trimming removed 6 bases from V and 0 bases from J; junction bases left unmatched: 4. Germline CDR1 reads LNHDA; CDR2 reads SQIVND (reference sequence). CDR3 nucleotide sequence: TGTGCCAGTAGCCTGGGACAGATGAACACTGAAGCTTTCTTT. Protein sequence: CASSLGQMNTEAFF.

This clone was recorded only once. The chain joins TRBV19 to TRBJ1-4; D not certain. CDR3 length: 17 amino acids. Trimming cost V 1 base and J 6 bases, with 18 bases left between them. The V gene's germline CDR1 is LNHDA and CDR2 SQIVND (reference sequence). CDR3 coding DNA: TGTGCCAGTAGTATAGTACAGCCAAGCGGTGGACATGAAAAACTGTTTTTT. Amino acids: CASSIVQPSGGHEKLFF.

V is TRBV11-2 and J is TRBJ1-4, with D uncertain. V was clipped by 5 bases and J by 0 bases, with 4 bases between them. The germline CDR1 and CDR2 sequences are SGHAT and FQNNGV. The CDR3 runs to 13 residues. The CDR3 DNA is TGTGCCAGCAGCCGAGCAACTAATGAAAAACTGTTTTTT. This sequence encodes CASSRATNEKLFF. Full variable domain (outside the CDR3, taken from reference TRBV11-2 and TRBJ1-4): EAGVAQSPRYKIIEKRQSVAFWCNPISGHATLYWYQQILGQGPKLLIQFQNNGVVDDSQLPKDRFSAERLKGVDSTLKIQPAKLEDSAVYLCASSRATNEKLFFGSGTQLSVL.

CDR3 in amino acids: CASSEQASGNQPQHF. The CDR3 DNA reads TGTGCCAGCAGTGAACAGGCATCGGGGAATCAGCCCCAGCATTTT. The gene calls are TRBV2 and TRBJ1-5; no reliable D call. CDR3 length: 15 residues. Germline V gene data show CDR1 as SNHLY and CDR2 as FYNNEI. V was cut by 2 bases and J by 4 bases, with 12 bases left in between.

The chain couples TRBV6-6 to TRBJ2-7, with D perhaps matching TRBD2 (5 bases). The CDR3 length is 16 residues. The ends were cut back, 5 bases at V and 2 bases at J, with 19 bases in the middle. Germline V gives CDR1 MNHNY, CDR2 SVGAGI (reference sequence). In DNA form, the CDR3 reads TGTGCCAGCAGTGTCGGACTCCTTCAAGTGGCCTACGAGCAGTACTTC. Translating gives CASSVGLLQVAYEQYF.

A note on this clone: At the DNA level, this CDR3 is encoded by other sequences in the same sample as well. This chain connects TRBV6-5 to TRBJ2-1; TRBD2 matches at 12 bases. This CDR3 spans 16 amino acids. Germline CDR1 reads MNHEY; CDR2 reads SVGAGI. Germline trimming cut 2 bases from V and 7 bases from J; bases unmatched to any gene: 6. In DNA form, the CDR3 reads TGTGCCAGCAGTTACGCTAGCGGGGGGGCGAGGAATGAGCAGTTCTTC. Translation: CASSYASGGARNEQFF.

V is TRBV7-6 and J is TRBJ1-1; a possible D gene is TRBD1 (6 bases). This CDR3 has 19 residues. Germline assignment: CDR1 SGHVS and CDR2 FNYEAQ. Trimming removed 5 bases from V and 1 base from J, with 26 bases in between. CDR3 DNA: TGTGCCAGCAGCCCCAGCCCGCCCGAGGGGGTCATCTCGAACACTGAAGCTTTCTTT. Its translation is CASSPSPPEGVISNTEAFF.